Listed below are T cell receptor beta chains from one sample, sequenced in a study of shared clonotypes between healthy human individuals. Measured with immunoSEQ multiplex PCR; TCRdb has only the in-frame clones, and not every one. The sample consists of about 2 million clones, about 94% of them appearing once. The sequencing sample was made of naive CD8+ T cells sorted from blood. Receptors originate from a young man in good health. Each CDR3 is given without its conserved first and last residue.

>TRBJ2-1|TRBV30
AWSPDHMNEQF
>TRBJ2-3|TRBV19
ASSTALGDTQY
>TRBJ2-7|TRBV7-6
ASSLEVGPYEQY
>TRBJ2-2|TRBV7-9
ASSLGPGELF
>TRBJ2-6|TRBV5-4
ASSRQQGLGANVLT
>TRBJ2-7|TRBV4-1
ASSPKDVSYEQY
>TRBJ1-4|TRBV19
ASSPSDSVLNEKLF
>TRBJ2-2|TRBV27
ASSFRNTGELF
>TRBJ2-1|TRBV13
ASSPLLGGGNNEQF
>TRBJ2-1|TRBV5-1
ASRISRTLYNEQF
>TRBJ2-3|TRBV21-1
ASQKGLSGRGPDTQY
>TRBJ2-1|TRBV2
ASCGGGSYNEQF
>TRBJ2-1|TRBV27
ASSLSGGEGNNEQF
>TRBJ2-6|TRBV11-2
ASSLTPTGANVLT
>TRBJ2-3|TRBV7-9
ASSLRGLDSTDTQY
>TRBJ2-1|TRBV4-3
ASSQDRGRDEQF
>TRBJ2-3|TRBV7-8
ASSARTGVLGDTQY
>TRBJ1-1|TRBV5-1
ASSLDGSNTEAF
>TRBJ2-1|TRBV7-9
ASSKDGGTEQF
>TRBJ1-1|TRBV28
ASSGNSEAF
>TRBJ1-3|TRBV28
ASSPSGAGNTIY
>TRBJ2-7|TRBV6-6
ASSYADYEQY
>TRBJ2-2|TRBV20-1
SAQGTGELF
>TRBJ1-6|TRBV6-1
ASSEGQGLDSPLH
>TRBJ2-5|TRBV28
ASTPFGTGGVETQY
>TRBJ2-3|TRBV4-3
ASSRTNPGTDTQY
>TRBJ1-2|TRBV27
ASSHDTAGALLGYT
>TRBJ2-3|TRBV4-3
ASSQVIGGGIDTQY
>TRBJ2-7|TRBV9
ASSVAPADYEQY
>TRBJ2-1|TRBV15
ATSRSRTGYHEQF
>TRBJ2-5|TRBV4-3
ASSQVASGAGETQY